What follows are 16 T cell receptor beta chains derived from one specimen sequenced in a study of blood T cell repertoires in COVID-19. Data came from immunoSEQ multiplex PCR; TCRdb stores just in-frame clones and leaves some out. The table lists approximately 90,000 clones, 85% of them singletons, with around 38% in the top ten. Input material: peripheral blood. Receptors originate from an elderly man with acute or convalescent COVID-19.

The J gene is TRBJ1-6, the V gene TRBV7-9; 8 bases are a match to TRBD1. The V segment lost 3 bases and the J segment 10 bases; nucleotides outside the gene matches: 5. CDR1 and CDR2 from the germline V gene are SEHNR and FQNEAQ (reference sequence). The CDR3 spans 14 residues. CDR3 amino acids: CASSLQGAGSPLHF. The CDR3 DNA sequence: TGTGCCAGCAGCTTGCAGGGGGCGGGATCACCCCTCCACTTT.

The chain is built from TRBV3-1 (or the pseudogene TRBV3-2) and TRBJ2-1, with D unresolved. This CDR3 spans 11 amino acids. Germline CDR1 LGHDT, CDR2 YNNKEL (reference sequence). The V end lost 8 bases, the J end lost 8 bases, and 10 bases lay between the germline ends. CDR3 coding DNA: TGTGCCAGCCGGAGTTTGGATGAGCAGTTCTTC. Translating it yields CASRSLDEQFF.

The count of this clone is one. The rearrangement uses TRBV9 and TRBJ2-7, with D possibly TRBD2 on 6 matching bases. The CDR3 has 17 residues. Per the germline V gene, CDR1 is SGDLS and CDR2 is YYNGEE. Trimming cost V 0 bases and J 6 bases, with 22 bases left between them. The CDR3 loop reads CASSVGGTSIDASEQYF. The CDR3, as DNA: TGTGCCAGCAGCGTAGGTGGCACTAGCATTGATGCCTCCGAGCAGTACTTC.

Concerning this clone itself: The identical CDR3 is also encoded by other nucleotide sequences in the sample. The V and J genes are TRBV24-1 and TRBJ1-4; 10 bases align to TRBD1. Trimming at V came to 4 bases and at J to 6 bases, leaving 4 bases not matched to a gene. CDR3 length: 15 residues. Germline lookup yields CDR1 KGHDR and CDR2 SFDVKD. This chain's CDR3 is CATSDSGTGDEKLFF. The CDR3 bases are TGTGCCACCAGTGACTCCGGGACAGGGGATGAAAAACTGTTTTTT.

The chain employs TRBV11-2 and TRBJ2-5; 9 bases fit TRBD2. Germline CDR1 is SGHAT and CDR2 is FQNNGV. Trimming took 1 base from V and 5 from J; bases not matched to a gene: 8. The length of the CDR3 is 16 residues. The CDR3 nucleotides read TGTGCCAGCAGCTTAGTAGGCGGGAGGGCCGAGGAGACCCAGTACTTC. Translating gives CASSLVGGRAEETQYF.

The chain is built from TRBV29-1 and TRBJ2-1; 10 bases fit TRBD2. Germline CDR1 reads SQVTM; CDR2 reads ANQGSEA. J gave up 12 bases and V 7 bases, and 9 bases lay outside the gene matches. The CDR3 is 12 residues long. The CDR3 region is CSAQREGRGQFF. The CDR3 DNA sequence: TGCAGCGCCCAGCGGGAGGGCCGGGGGCAGTTCTTC.

The chain employs TRBV10-3 and TRBJ1-2; the match to TRBD1 covers 8 bases. The V segment lost 10 bases and the J segment 3 bases; nucleotides outside the gene matches: 7. Germline CDR1 ENHRY, CDR2 SYGVKD. This CDR3 has 13 amino acids. This chain's CDR3 is CANTPDRDYGYTF. The DNA of the CDR3 is TGTGCCAACACCCCGGACAGGGACTATGGCTACACCTTC.

The genes are TRBV7-2 and TRBJ2-7; a possible D gene is TRBD1 (6 bases). CDR1 is SGHTA, CDR2 FQGNSA, per germline. V was cut by 3 bases and J by 2 bases, with 20 bases left in between. The CDR3 spans 17 residues. The CDR3 loop reads CASSFQGIDRRTYEQYF. The DNA of the CDR3 is TGTGCCAGCAGCTTTCAGGGGATCGACAGAAGGACCTACGAGCAGTACTTC. Using reference TRBV7-2 and TRBJ2-7 for the parts outside the CDR3, the full variable domain is GAGVSQSPSNKVTEKGKDVELRCDPISGHTALYWYRQSLGQGLEFLIYFQGNSAPDKSGLPSDRFSAERTGGSVSTLTIQRTQQEDSAVYLCASSFQGIDRRTYEQYFGPGTRLTVT.

This chain joins TRBV7-8 and TRBJ2-7, with D possibly being TRBD2 (5 bases). V shed 1 base and J shed 4 bases, with 20 bases lying between them. CDR1 is SGHVS, CDR2 FQNEAQ, per germline. The CDR3 loop spans 17 amino acids. CDR3 bases: TGTGCCAGCAGCTTAGTTCGCGGGCGGGTCCCCCCGTACGAGCAGTACTTC. It specifies CASSLVRGRVPPYEQYF.

This clone was seen only once. The CDR3 loop reads CASKGQDHQPQHF. The CDR3, as DNA: TGTGCCAGCAAGGGACAGGATCATCAGCCCCAGCATTTT. The rearrangement links TRBV28 to TRBJ1-5; 8 positions match TRBD1. This CDR3 comprises 13 residues. J lost 5 bases, V lost 7 bases, and 4 bases had no gene match. Germline-derived CDR1 and CDR2 are MDHEN and SYDVKM.

The chain has TRBV11-2 and TRBJ1-1; possibly TRBD1 for D (6 bases). Germline V CDR1 and CDR2: SGHAT, FQNNGV. This CDR3 is built from 15 residues. Trimming stripped 5 bases from V and 6 bases from J, with 19 bases between. The CDR3 here is CASSRLQGRVAEAFF. CDR3 nucleotide sequence: TGTGCCAGCAGCCGTTTACAGGGACGGGTGGCTGAAGCTTTCTTT.

The chain employs TRBV11-2 and TRBJ2-5; 9 bases agree with TRBD2. The V and J ends lost 5 bases and 0 bases, in that order; junction bases with no gene match: 16. This CDR3 has 19 residues. Germline V CDR1 and CDR2: SGHAT, FQNNGV. The CDR3 nucleotides read TGTGCCAGCAGCCGTGGAGCGGGAGGCAACTGGGAGTACCAAGAGACCCAGTACTTC. Translated, it gives CASSRGAGGNWEYQETQYF.

The V gene is TRBV19, the J gene TRBJ1-3; tentative D call: TRBD1 (6 bases). This CDR3 is 15 amino acids long. Between the trimmed V and J ends, which lost 3 bases and 3 bases, there was a span of 12 bases. Germline V gene data show CDR1 as LNHDA and CDR2 as SQIVND (reference sequence). The CDR3 DNA sequence: TGTGCCAGTAGTATCTCCCACAGGGATGGAAACACCATATATTTT. As protein: CASSISHRDGNTIYF.

The rearrangement joins TRBV2 to TRBJ2-4; D gene uncertain. Looked up from germline, CDR1 is SNHLY and CDR2 is FYNNEI. The CDR3 runs 16 residues. V dropped 5 bases and J dropped 1 base, with 15 bases sitting between them. The CDR3 spells CASSPSVAMAKNIQYF. DNA of the CDR3: TGTGCCAGCAGTCCCAGCGTCGCTATGGCCAAAAACATTCAGTACTTC.

CDR3 residues: CASTSLSGGNEQFF. Here the CDR3 DNA reads TGCGCCAGCACCTCACTGTCGGGAGGGAATGAGCAGTTCTTC. J is TRBJ2-1 and V is TRBV5-1, with TRBD2 matching over 8 bases. V shed 6 bases, J shed 7 bases, and the junction held 9 bases outside the gene matches. In germline, CDR1 is SGHRS, CDR2 YFSETQ. The CDR3 spans 14 residues.

The chain carries TRBV18 and TRBJ1-2; unclear D gene. Germline V CDR1 and CDR2: KGHSH, LQKENI. Deletions cut 2 bases from V and 8 bases from J, with 9 bases between. The CDR3 runs to 12 residues. Written as DNA, the CDR3 is TGTGCCAGCTCACCAGAACCGGGGGGCTACACCTTC. Residues: CASSPEPGGYTF.